This passage covers 28 T cell receptor beta chains from one sample sequenced in a study of control samples from healthy donors and cancer patients. The assay was immunoSEQ multiplex PCR, and TCRdb's table has in-frame clones only and misses some. The data hold around 75,000 clones, with almost 95% observed a single time. Input material: blood. These receptors all stem from a woman between 55 and 75 years old in good health.

J is TRBJ1-1 and V is TRBV28, with 7 bases matching TRBD1. The length of the CDR3 is 14 residues. The ends lost 4 bases at V and 5 bases at J; junction bases unmatched: 7. In germline, CDR1 is MDHEN, CDR2 SYDVKM. The CDR3 DNA follows: TGTGCCAGCAGTTCCCCTAAGGACAGGACTGAAGCTTTCTTT. Its translation: CASSSPKDRTEAFF.

J is TRBJ1-1 and V is TRBV5-1; D perhaps matches TRBD1 (6 bases). Germline V lookup: CDR1 SGHRS, CDR2 YFSETQ. There are 14 residues in the CDR3. V shed 2 bases and J shed 5 bases, with 13 bases lying between them. The CDR3 loop reads CASSFRQDGTEAFF. The DNA for the CDR3 is TGCGCCAGCAGCTTTAGACAGGACGGGACTGAAGCTTTCTTT.

This clone was found once. The chain employs TRBV24-1 and TRBJ2-4, with D unclear. Deletions cut 0 bases from V and 1 base from J, with 12 bases between. The CDR3 runs to 17 residues. Germline lookup yields CDR1 KGHDR and CDR2 SFDVKD. The CDR3, as DNA: TGTGCCACCAGTGATTTGGCAAGGCTTGAGGCCAAAAACATTCAGTACTTC. As protein: CATSDLARLEAKNIQYF.

The J gene is TRBJ1-1, the V gene TRBV6-5; D possibly corresponds to TRBD1 (5 bases). Germline V CDR1 and CDR2: MNHEY, SVGAGI. The CDR3 runs to 16 residues. The V end was cut by 0 bases, the J end by 1 base, with 12 bases between. The CDR3 region has the DNA TGTGCCAGCAGTTACTCAATAGGGGCCCCGAACACTGAAGCTTTCTTT. Amino acid sequence: CASSYSIGAPNTEAFF.

The V call is TRBV28, the J call TRBJ2-7; possibly TRBD2 for D (8 bases). The CDR3 loop spans 15 amino acids. V gave up 7 bases and J gave up 2 bases, with 18 bases separating them. Germline V CDR1 and CDR2: MDHEN, SYDVKM. The CDR3 region has the DNA TGTGCCAGCATTTCGGGAGGGACAGATCCCTACGAGCAGTACTTC. This encodes CASISGGTDPYEQYF.

This chain connects TRBV5-6 to TRBJ2-4; no clear D gene. The CDR3 has 16 residues. V lost 0 bases and J 4 bases, leaving 14 bases between the germline ends. The germline V gene has CDR1 SGHDT and CDR2 YYEEEE. The CDR3 loop reads CASSLGAEALKNIQYF. For the CDR3, the DNA is TGTGCCAGCAGCTTGGGGGCAGAAGCACTAAAAAACATTCAGTACTTC.

CDR3 DNA sequence: TGTGCCATCAACCGGGACAGGGCCAACTATGGCTACACCTTC. Amino acid sequence: CAINRDRANYGYTF. The V call is TRBV10-3, the J call TRBJ1-2, with 9 bases fitting TRBD1. Trimming took 7 bases from V and 2 from J; bases not matched to a gene: 5. Germline V gene sequence: CDR1 ENHRY, CDR2 SYGVKD. This CDR3 spans 14 amino acids.

The V and J genes are TRBV2 and TRBJ2-7, with D unresolved. The germline V gene has CDR1 SNHLY and CDR2 FYNNEI. The V gene lost 2 bases and the J gene lost 12 bases, with 8 bases spanning the gap. CDR3 length equals 10 residues. CDR3 coding DNA: TGTGCCAGCAGTGAACTAAGCCCGTACTTC. Its protein is CASSELSPYF.

The V gene is TRBV6-1, the J gene TRBJ1-3; 9 bases fit TRBD1. J was trimmed by 2 bases and V by 2 bases; bases with no gene match: 4. The CDR3 is 16 residues long. Germline CDR1 is MNHNS and CDR2 is SASEGT. CDR3 in DNA: TGTGCCAGCAGTGAATATGACAGGGGGACTGGAAACACCATATATTTT. It encodes CASSEYDRGTGNTIYF.

The chain has TRBV10-3 and TRBJ2-3; D remains ambiguous. Trimming stripped 0 bases from V and 3 bases from J, with 7 bases between. Germline CDR1 ENHRY, CDR2 SYGVKD. The length of the CDR3 is 14 residues. CDR3 sequence (DNA): TGTGCCATCAGTGAGTCGGGCAAGACAGATACGCAGTATTTT. Translated, it gives CAISESGKTDTQYF.

This chain connects TRBV28 to TRBJ1-5; a weak D match, TRBD1 (6 bases). The CDR3 extends over 20 amino acids. With 4 bases removed from V and 0 bases from J, the gap between germline ends came to 25 bases. Germline V gene sequence: CDR1 MDHEN, CDR2 SYDVKM. The CDR3 sequence is CASSSTTGQSGPHSNQPQHF. Written as DNA, the CDR3 is TGTGCCAGCAGTTCAACTACGGGACAATCAGGGCCCCATAGCAATCAGCCCCAGCATTTT.

This chain links TRBV24-1 with TRBJ2-1, with 7 positions matching TRBD2. The CDR3 spans 17 residues. Germline V CDR1 and CDR2: KGHDR, SFDVKD. Trimming cost V 4 bases and J 8 bases; bases outside gene matches: 16. The CDR3, as DNA: TGTGCCACCAGTGACCCCGGGCGAGCGGGGTCGATATATGAGCAGTTCTTC. Translated: CATSDPGRAGSIYEQFF.

The chain employs TRBV5-1 and TRBJ2-6; D is ambiguous. With 0 bases removed from V and 0 bases from J, the gap between germline ends came to 13 bases. This CDR3 is built from 18 residues. The germline CDR1 and CDR2 sequences are SGHRS and YFSETQ. The CDR3 sequence is CASSLEGTISSGANVLTF. The CDR3 region has the DNA TGCGCCAGCAGCTTGGAAGGCACGATAAGCTCTGGGGCCAACGTCCTGACTTTC. Full variable domain (remainder filled in from reference TRBV5-1 and TRBJ2-6): KAGVTQTPRYLIKTRGQQVTLSCSPISGHRSVSWYQQTPGQGLQFLFEYFSETQRNKGNFPGRFSGRQFSNSRSEMNVSTLELGDSALYLCASSLEGTISSGANVLTFGAGSRLTVL.

This clone was seen a single time. The genes are TRBV18 and TRBJ1-2; TRBD1 matches at 8 bases. Germline V gene lookup returns CDR1 KGHSH and CDR2 LQKENI. V lost 0 bases, J lost 6 bases, and 3 bases stayed unmatched. The length of the CDR3 is 14 residues. The CDR3 is CASSPPPGQDGYTF. The CDR3 DNA reads TGTGCCAGCTCACCACCTCCGGGACAGGATGGCTACACCTTC.

This sequence joins TRBV28 and TRBJ1-5; 11 nucleotides line up with TRBD1. Germline CDR1 MDHEN, CDR2 SYDVKM. The CDR3 runs 15 residues. V lost 5 bases and J lost 6; bases outside the gene matches: 6. Here the CDR3 DNA reads TGTGCCAGCAGTGAGGACAGGGGGCTAAGTCAGCCCCAGCATTTT. Translating gives CASSEDRGLSQPQHF.

This clone came up once. CDR3 coding DNA: TGCGCCAGCAGGCCAATGTCTAGCGGGAGGGGTCAACAAGAGACCCAGTACTTC. Residues: CASRPMSSGRGQQETQYF. The gene calls are TRBV5-1 and TRBJ2-5; 12 bases match TRBD2. V lost 5 bases and J lost 2; bases outside the gene matches: 13. The CDR3 runs 18 residues. The germline gives CDR1 SGHRS, CDR2 YFSETQ.

The rearrangement uses TRBV6-5 and TRBJ2-3, with no clear D. Looked up from germline, CDR1 is MNHEY and CDR2 is SVGAGI. V lost 11 bases and J lost 6, with 9 bases in between. The CDR3 has 10 residues. CDR3 residues: CAYLGDTQYF. In DNA, the CDR3 is TGTGCCTACCTAGGTGATACGCAGTATTTT.

This clone is a singleton in its sample. CDR3 in DNA: TGTGCCAGCAGCAAGACAGTAACGAACACTGAAGCTTTCTTT. It codes for CASSKTVTNTEAFF. V usage is TRBV6-5 and J usage is TRBJ1-1; a weak D match, TRBD1 (5 bases). V lost 6 bases and J lost 1, with 12 bases in between. The germline CDR1 and CDR2 sequences are MNHEY and SVGAGI. This CDR3 comprises 14 residues.

Concerning this clone itself: Other DNA sequences in this specimen translate into the identical CDR3. This chain uses TRBV9 with TRBJ1-1; unclear D gene. Trimming removed 0 bases from V and 8 bases from J, with 11 bases in between. The CDR3 has 13 amino acids. The germline V gene encodes CDR1 SGDLS and CDR2 YYNGEE. The CDR3 protein is CASSVGDGTEAFF. CDR3 sequence (DNA): TGTGCCAGCAGCGTAGGAGACGGTACGGAAGCTTTCTTT.

The rearrangement links TRBV27 to TRBJ1-6; D is uncertain. In germline, CDR1 is MNHEY, CDR2 SMNVEV (reference sequence). The CDR3 loop spans 14 amino acids. Trimming shortened V by 2 bases and J by 5 bases, and 7 bases separated the two germline ends. CDR3 amino acids: CASSLNIHNSPLHF. The CDR3, as DNA: TGTGCCAGCAGTTTAAACATCCATAATTCACCCCTCCACTTT.

This rearrangement joins TRBV5-4 to TRBJ2-7; D perhaps matches TRBD1 (5 bases). Deletions cut 0 bases from V and 3 bases from J, with 10 bases between. The CDR3 is 14 residues long. The germline V gene encodes CDR1 SGHNT and CDR2 YYREEE (reference sequence). The CDR3 nucleotides read TGTGCCAGCAGCTTGGACCCAGGGAACTACGAGCAGTACTTC. It specifies CASSLDPGNYEQYF.

The CDR3 protein is CASSGRTGNTEAFF. CDR3 coding DNA: TGTGCCAGCAGTGGTAGGACAGGAAACACTGAAGCTTTCTTT. The chain employs TRBV28 and TRBJ1-1; 7 bases match TRBD1. Germline CDR1 is MDHEN and CDR2 is SYDVKM. V shed 5 bases and J 2 bases; nucleotides not matched to a gene: 5. The CDR3 contains 14 residues.

The chain recombines TRBV7-6 with TRBJ2-3; 13 positions agree with TRBD2. Per the germline V gene, CDR1 is SGHVS and CDR2 is FNYEAQ. CDR3 length equals 18 residues. J gave up 0 bases and V 1 base, and 4 bases lay outside the gene matches. In DNA form, the CDR3 reads TGTGCCAGCAGCTTAGGTGGGACTAGCGGGACTAGCACAGATACGCAGTATTTT. The encoded protein is CASSLGGTSGTSTDTQYF.

The rearrangement joins TRBV11-3 to TRBJ2-3; TRBD1 aligns across 9 bases. Trimming at V came to 5 bases and at J to 3 bases, leaving 6 bases not matched to a gene. This CDR3 is 15 amino acids long. Germline V gene lookup returns CDR1 SGHNT and CDR2 YENEEA. In DNA form, the CDR3 reads TGTGCCAGCAGCCCGGGACAGGGATTGACAGATACGCAGTATTTT. The encoded protein is CASSPGQGLTDTQYF.

This clone was counted once. The J gene is TRBJ2-7, the V gene TRBV30; no definite D call. V was shortened by 0 bases and J by 4 bases, with 7 bases between the two germline ends. The length of the CDR3 is 12 residues. In germline, CDR1 is GTSNPN, CDR2 SVGIG (reference sequence). CDR3 sequence (DNA): TGTGCCTGGAGTGTAGATGCGTACGAGCAGTACTTC. Translation gives CAWSVDAYEQYF.

The V call is TRBV21-1, the J call TRBJ2-3; the table's D call of TRBD1 was not tested on the DNA. TRBV21-1 is a pseudogene locus. This CDR3 spans 17 amino acids. The CDR3 sequence is CASSKEAGQGAADTQYF. Here the CDR3 DNA reads TGTGCCAGCAGCAAAGAAGCGGGACAGGGGGCGGCAGATACGCAGTATTTT.

The gene calls are TRBV28 and TRBJ1-4; weak D call: TRBD1 (6 bases). The V gene lost 2 bases and the J gene lost 7 bases, with 17 bases spanning the gap. The CDR3 is 16 residues long. Germline values: CDR1 MDHEN, CDR2 SYDVKM. CDR3 DNA: TGTGCCAGCAGTTTAGGGGGAGGGGGAAGTGGTGAAAAACTGTTTTTT. Protein: CASSLGGGGSGEKLFF.

This chain connects TRBV7-2 to TRBJ2-1, with 11 bases lining up with TRBD2. CDR1 and CDR2 (germline): SGHTA, FQGNSA. The CDR3 has 18 amino acids. After removal of 3 bases from V and 4 bases from J, the junction contained 11 bases not matched to a gene. DNA of the CDR3: TGTGCCAGCAGCTTTAAACCGGGACTAGCGGTCGCGTACAATGAGCAGTTCTTC. Protein product: CASSFKPGLAVAYNEQFF.